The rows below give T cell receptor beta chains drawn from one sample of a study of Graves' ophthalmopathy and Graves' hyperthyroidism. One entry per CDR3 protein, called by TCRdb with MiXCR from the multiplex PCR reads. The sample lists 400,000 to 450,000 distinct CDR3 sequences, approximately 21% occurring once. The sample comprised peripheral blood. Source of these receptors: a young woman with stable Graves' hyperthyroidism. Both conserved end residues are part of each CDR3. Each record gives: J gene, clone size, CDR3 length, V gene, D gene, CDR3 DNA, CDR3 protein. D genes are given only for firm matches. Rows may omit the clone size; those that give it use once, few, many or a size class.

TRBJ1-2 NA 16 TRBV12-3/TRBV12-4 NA TGTGCCAGCAGTTTAACCCTGAGGACAGCTGACTATGGCTACACCTTC CASSLTLRTADYGYTF
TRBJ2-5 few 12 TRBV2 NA TGTGCCAGCAGTGAACGGGGCGGGACCCAGTACTTC CASSERGGTQYF
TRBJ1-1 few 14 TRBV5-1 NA TGCGCCAGCAGCTGGGACGGTGAGAACACTGAAGCTTTCTTT CASSWDGENTEAFF
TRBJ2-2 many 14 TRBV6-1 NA TGTGCCAGCAGTGCAAAAACTAACACCGGGGAGCTGTTTTTT CASSAKTNTGELFF
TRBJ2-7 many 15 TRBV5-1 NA TGCGCCAGCAGCCCTAACGACAGGTACTCCTACGAGCAGTACTTC CASSPNDRYSYEQYF
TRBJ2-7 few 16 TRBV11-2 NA TGTGCCAGCAGCCGTCAATCACCGGGGCCCACCTACGAGCAGTACTTC CASSRQSPGPTYEQYF
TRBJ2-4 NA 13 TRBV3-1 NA TGTGCCAGCAGCCAAGCGGGATCGAACATTCAGTACTTC CASSQAGSNIQYF
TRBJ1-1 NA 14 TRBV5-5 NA TGTGCCAGCAGCGCGGACGGAATGAACACTGAAGCTTTCTTT CASSADGMNTEAFF
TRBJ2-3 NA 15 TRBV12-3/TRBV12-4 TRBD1 TGTGCCAGCAGGCCCCCGGGACAGGGATTAGATACGCAGTATTTT CASRPPGQGLDTQYF
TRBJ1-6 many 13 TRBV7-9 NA TGTGCCAGCAGCTTACGGGAGGCCTCACCCCTCCACTTT CASSLREASPLHF
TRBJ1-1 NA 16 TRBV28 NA TGTGCCAGCAGTTCCTATTTGAAGGAGGACCACCCAGAAGGTTTCTTT CASSSYLKEDHPEGFF
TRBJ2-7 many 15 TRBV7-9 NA TGTGCCAGCAGCTCAACCCATTTCAAAGCCTACGAGCAGTACTTC CASSSTHFKAYEQYF
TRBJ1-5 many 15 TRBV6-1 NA TGTGCCAGCAGTGAACAGGGGATAAGCAATCAGCCCCAGCATTTT CASSEQGISNQPQHF